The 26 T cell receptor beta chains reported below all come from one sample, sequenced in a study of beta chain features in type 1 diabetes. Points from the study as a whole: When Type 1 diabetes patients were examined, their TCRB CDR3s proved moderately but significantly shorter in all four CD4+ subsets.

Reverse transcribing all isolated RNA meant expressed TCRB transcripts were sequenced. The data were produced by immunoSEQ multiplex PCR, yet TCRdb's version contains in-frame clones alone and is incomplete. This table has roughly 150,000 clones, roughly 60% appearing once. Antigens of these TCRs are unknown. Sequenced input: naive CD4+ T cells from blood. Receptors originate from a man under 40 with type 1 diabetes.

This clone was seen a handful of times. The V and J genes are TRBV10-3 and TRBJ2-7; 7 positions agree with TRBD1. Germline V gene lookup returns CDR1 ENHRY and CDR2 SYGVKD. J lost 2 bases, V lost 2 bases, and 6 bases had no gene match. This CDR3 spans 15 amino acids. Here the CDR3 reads CAISEGADRTYEQYF. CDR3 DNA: TGTGCCATCAGTGAGGGAGCGGACAGGACCTACGAGCAGTACTTC.

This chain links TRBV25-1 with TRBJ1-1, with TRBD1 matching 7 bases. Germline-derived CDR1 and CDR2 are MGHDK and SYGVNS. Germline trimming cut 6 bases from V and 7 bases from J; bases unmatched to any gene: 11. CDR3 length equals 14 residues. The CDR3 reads CASRPTGNAGEAFF. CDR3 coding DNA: TGTGCCAGCAGGCCGACAGGGAATGCGGGTGAAGCTTTCTTT.

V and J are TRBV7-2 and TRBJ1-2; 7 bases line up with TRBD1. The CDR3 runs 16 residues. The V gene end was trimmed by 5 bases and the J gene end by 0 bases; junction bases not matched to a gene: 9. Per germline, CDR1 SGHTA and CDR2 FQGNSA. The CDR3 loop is CASSLLGTAANYGYTF. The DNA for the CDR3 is TGTGCCAGCAGCCTATTGGGGACAGCAGCTAACTATGGCTACACCTTC.

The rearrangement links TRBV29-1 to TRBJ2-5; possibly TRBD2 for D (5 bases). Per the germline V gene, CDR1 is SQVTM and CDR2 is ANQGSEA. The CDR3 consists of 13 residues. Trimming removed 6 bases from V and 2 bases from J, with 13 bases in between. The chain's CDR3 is CSVPGGGQETQYF. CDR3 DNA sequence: TGCAGCGTCCCTGGAGGTGGGCAAGAGACCCAGTACTTC.

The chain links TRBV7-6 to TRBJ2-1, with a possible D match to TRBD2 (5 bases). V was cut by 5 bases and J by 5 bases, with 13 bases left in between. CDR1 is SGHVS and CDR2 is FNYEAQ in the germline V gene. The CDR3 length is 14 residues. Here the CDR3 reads CASSPSGTHNEQFF. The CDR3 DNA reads TGTGCCAGCAGCCCAAGCGGAACCCACAATGAGCAGTTCTTC.

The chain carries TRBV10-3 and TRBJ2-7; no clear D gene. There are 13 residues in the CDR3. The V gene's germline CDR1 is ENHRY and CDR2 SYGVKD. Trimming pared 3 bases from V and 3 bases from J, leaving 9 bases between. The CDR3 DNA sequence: TGTGCCATCAGTGATCACAACAACTACGAGCAGTACTTC. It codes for CAISDHNNYEQYF.

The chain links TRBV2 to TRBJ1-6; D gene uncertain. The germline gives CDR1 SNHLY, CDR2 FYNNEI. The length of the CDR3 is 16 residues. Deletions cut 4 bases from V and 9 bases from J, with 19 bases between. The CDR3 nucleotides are TGTGCCAGCAGTGGGATTTGGGCACCGAACCCTTCACCCCTCCACTTT. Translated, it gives CASSGIWAPNPSPLHF.

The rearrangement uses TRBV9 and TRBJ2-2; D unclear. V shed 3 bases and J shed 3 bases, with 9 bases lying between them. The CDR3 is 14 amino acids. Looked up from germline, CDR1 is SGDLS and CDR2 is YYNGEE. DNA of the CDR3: TGTGCCAGCAGCGCCAACCTGGACACCGGGGAGCTGTTTTTT. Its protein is CASSANLDTGELFF.

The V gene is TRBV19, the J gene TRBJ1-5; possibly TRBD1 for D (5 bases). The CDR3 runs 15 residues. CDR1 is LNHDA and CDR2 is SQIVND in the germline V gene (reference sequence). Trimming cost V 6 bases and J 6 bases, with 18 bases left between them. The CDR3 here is CASRNRGDRGQPQHF. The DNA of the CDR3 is TGTGCCAGTAGAAATAGGGGAGATAGGGGTCAGCCCCAGCATTTT.

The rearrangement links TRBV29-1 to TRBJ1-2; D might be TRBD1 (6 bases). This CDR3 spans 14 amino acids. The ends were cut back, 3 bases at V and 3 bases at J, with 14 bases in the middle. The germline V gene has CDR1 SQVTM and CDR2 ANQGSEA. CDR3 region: CSVEAAGVYYGYTF. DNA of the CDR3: TGCAGCGTTGAGGCGGCAGGGGTATACTATGGCTACACCTTC.

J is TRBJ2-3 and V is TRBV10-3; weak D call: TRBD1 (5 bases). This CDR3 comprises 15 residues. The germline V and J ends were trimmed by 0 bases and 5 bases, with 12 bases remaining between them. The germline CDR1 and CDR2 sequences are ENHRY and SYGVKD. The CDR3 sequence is CAISESSTGGDTQYF. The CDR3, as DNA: TGTGCCATCAGTGAGTCGAGCACAGGCGGAGATACGCAGTATTTT.

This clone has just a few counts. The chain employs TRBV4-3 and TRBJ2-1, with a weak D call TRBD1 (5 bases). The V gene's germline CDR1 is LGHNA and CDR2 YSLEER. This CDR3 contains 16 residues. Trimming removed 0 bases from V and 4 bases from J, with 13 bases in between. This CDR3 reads CASSQEAGLEYNEQFF. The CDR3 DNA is TGCGCCAGCAGCCAAGAGGCAGGGCTAGAGTACAATGAGCAGTTCTTC.

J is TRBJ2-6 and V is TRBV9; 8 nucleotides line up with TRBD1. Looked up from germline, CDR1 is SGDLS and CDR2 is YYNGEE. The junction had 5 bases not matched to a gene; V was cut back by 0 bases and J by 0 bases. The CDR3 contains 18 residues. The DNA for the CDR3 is TGTGCCAGCAGCGTAGACGGACAGGGTTTCTCTGGGGCCAACGTCCTGACTTTC. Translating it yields CASSVDGQGFSGANVLTF.

The CDR3: CASSRGRTSSQETQYF. Here the CDR3 DNA reads TGTGCCAGCAGCCGAGGGCGGACTAGCTCCCAAGAGACCCAGTACTTC. The chain recombines TRBV7-2 with TRBJ2-5; TRBD2 matches 8 bases. J was trimmed by 1 base and V by 5 bases; bases with no gene match: 9. From germline, CDR1 is SGHTA and CDR2 FQGNSA. The CDR3 totals 16 residues.

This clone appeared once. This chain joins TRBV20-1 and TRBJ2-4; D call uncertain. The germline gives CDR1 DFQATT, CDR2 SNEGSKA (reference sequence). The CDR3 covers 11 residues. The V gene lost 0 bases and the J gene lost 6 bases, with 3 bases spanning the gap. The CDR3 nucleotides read TGCAGTGCTAGAGAGTTAAACATTCAGTACTTC. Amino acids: CSARELNIQYF.

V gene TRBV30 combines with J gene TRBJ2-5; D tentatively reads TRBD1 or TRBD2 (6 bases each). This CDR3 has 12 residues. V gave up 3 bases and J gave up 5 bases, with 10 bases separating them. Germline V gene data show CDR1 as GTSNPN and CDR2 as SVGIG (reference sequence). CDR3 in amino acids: CAWSRRGETQYF. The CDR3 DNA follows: TGTGCCTGGAGCAGGAGGGGGGAGACCCAGTACTTC.

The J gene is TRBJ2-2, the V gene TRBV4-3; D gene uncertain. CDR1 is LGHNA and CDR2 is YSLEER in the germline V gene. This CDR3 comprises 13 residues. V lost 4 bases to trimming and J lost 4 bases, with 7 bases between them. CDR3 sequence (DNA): TGCGCCAGCAGCCCCTCGTCCACCGGGGAGCTGTTTTTT. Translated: CASSPSSTGELFF.

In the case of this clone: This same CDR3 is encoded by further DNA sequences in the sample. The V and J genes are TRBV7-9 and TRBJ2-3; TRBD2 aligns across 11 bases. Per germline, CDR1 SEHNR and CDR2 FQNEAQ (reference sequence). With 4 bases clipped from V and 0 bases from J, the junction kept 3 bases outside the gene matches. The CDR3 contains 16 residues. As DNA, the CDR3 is TGTGCCAGCAGCTCCGGGACTAGCGGTAGCACAGATACGCAGTATTTT. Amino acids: CASSSGTSGSTDTQYF.

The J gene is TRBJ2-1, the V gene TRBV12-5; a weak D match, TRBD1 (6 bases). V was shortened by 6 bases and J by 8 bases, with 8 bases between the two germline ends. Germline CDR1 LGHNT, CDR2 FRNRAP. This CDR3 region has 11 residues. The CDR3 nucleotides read TGTGCTAGTGGACGGACAGATGAGCAGTTCTTC. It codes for CASGRTDEQFF.

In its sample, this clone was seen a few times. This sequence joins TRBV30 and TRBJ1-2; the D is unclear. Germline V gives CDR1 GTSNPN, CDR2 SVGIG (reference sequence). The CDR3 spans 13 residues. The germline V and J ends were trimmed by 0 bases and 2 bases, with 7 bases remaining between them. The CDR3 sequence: CAWSVSPNYGYTF. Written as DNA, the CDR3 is TGTGCCTGGAGTGTCTCCCCGAACTATGGCTACACCTTC.

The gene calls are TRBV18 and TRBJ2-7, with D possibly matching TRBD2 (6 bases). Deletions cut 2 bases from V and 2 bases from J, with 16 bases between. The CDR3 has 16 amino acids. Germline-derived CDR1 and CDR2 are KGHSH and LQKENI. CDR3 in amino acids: CASSPGGVGRTYEQYF. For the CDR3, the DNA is TGTGCCAGCTCACCAGGCGGGGTTGGGCGAACCTACGAGCAGTACTTC.

CDR3 in amino acids: CAWSVSQGKNSPLHF. CDR3 in DNA: TGTGCCTGGAGTGTTTCCCAGGGGAAGAATTCACCCCTCCACTTT. This sequence joins TRBV30 and TRBJ1-6, with D perhaps matching TRBD1 (6 bases). This CDR3 has 15 amino acids. V dropped 0 bases and J dropped 7 bases, with 13 bases sitting between them. Germline assignment: CDR1 GTSNPN and CDR2 SVGIG (reference sequence).

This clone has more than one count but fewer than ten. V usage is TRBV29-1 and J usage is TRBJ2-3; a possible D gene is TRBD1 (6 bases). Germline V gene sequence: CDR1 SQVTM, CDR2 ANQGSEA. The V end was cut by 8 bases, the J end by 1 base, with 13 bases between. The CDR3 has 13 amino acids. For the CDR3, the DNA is TGCAGCCTCCAGGGGTGGGGCACAGATACGCAGTATTTT. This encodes CSLQGWGTDTQYF.

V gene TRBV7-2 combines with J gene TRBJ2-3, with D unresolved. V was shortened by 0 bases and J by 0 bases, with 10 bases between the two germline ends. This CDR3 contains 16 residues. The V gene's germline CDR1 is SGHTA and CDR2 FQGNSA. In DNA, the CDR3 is TGTGCCAGCAGCTTAGCTGTGGCGGTGAGCACAGATACGCAGTATTTT. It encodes CASSLAVAVSTDTQYF.

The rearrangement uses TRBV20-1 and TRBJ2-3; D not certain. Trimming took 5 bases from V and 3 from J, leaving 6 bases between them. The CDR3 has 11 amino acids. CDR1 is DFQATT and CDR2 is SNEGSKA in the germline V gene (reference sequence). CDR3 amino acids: CSAHGTDTQYF. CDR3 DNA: TGCAGTGCTCACGGGACAGATACGCAGTATTTT.

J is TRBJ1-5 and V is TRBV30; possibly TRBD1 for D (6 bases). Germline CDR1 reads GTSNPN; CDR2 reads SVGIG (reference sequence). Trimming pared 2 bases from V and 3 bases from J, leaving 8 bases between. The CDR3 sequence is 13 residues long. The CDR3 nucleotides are TGTGCCTGGAGTAGGGACAACAATCAGCCCCAGCATTTT. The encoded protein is CAWSRDNNQPQHF. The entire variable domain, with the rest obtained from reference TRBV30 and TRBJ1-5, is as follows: SQTIHQWPATLVQPVGSPLSLECTVEGTSNPNLYWYRQAAGRGLQLLFYSVGIGQISSEVPQNLSASRPQDRQFILSSKKLLLSDSGFYLCAWSRDNNQPQHFGDGTRLSIL.